Shown below are 20 T cell receptor beta chains from a single sample sequenced in a study of cytotoxic CD8 clonotypes in ibrutinib-treated CLL. Clones were read by immunoSEQ multiplex PCR, and TCRdb kept only the in-frame ones, dropping some. The profile shows about 35,000 clones, 65% to 75% of them singletons. The sample in question was PBMCs, obtained at disease progression, from a patient treated with ibrutinib. The receptor set was obtained from a human donor with chronic lymphocytic leukemia.

The chain combines TRBV5-1 with TRBJ2-5; unclear D gene. Germline assignment: CDR1 SGHRS and CDR2 YFSETQ. The CDR3 loop spans 13 amino acids. V was cut by 4 bases and J by 4 bases, with 11 bases left in between. The CDR3 DNA sequence: TGCGCCAGCAGCCGACGGTTAAGAGAGACCCAGTACTTC. This codes for CASSRRLRETQYF.

V usage is TRBV6-5 and J usage is TRBJ1-1; D unresolved. Germline assignment: CDR1 MNHEY and CDR2 SVGAGI. The ends were cut back, 8 bases at V and 1 base at J, with 8 bases in the middle. The CDR3 is 12 residues long. This CDR3 reads CASWMGNTEAFF. In nucleotides, the CDR3 is TGTGCCAGCTGGATGGGGAACACTGAAGCTTTCTTT.

The CDR3 loop reads CASSLAQGNTIYF. As DNA, the CDR3 is TGTGCCAGCAGCTTAGCCCAAGGAAACACCATATATTTT. The J gene is TRBJ1-3, the V gene TRBV7-6, with D unresolved. The CDR3 sequence is 13 residues long. Germline V gene lookup returns CDR1 SGHVS and CDR2 FNYEAQ. Between the trimmed V and J ends, which lost 0 bases and 4 bases, there was a span of 4 bases.

The rearrangement links TRBV5-4 to TRBJ2-5; D may be TRBD2 (7 bases). This CDR3 contains 15 residues. V lost 4 bases and J lost 5, with 18 bases in between. CDR1 and CDR2 from the germline V gene are SGHNT and YYREEE (reference sequence). CDR3 sequence: CASSGGGLGRETQYF. The CDR3 bases are TGTGCCAGCAGCGGCGGGGGCCTCGGCCGGGAGACCCAGTACTTC. The whole variable domain, remainder taken from reference TRBV5-4 and TRBJ2-5, is ETGVTQSPTHLIKTRGQQVTLRCSSQSGHNTVSWYQQALGQGPQFIFQYYREEENGRGNFPPRFSGLQFPNYSSELNVNALELDDSALYLCASSGGGLGRETQYFGPGTRLLVL.

This clone was detected only once. At one end the junction does not follow the germline gene, possibly because of a read error. This chain links TRBV7-8 with TRBJ2-3; perhaps TRBD2 as D (6 bases). CDR1 and CDR2 from the germline V gene are SGHVS and FQNEAQ. The CDR3 contains 12 residues. This chain's CDR3 is CASSIAVDTQYF. DNA of the CDR3: TGTGCCAGCAGCATAGCGGTAGATACGCAGTATTTT.

This chain links TRBV28 with TRBJ1-5; TRBD1 might be the D (5 bases). Trimming removed 5 bases at V and 4 bases at J, with 15 bases between. The CDR3 loop spans 15 amino acids. In germline, CDR1 is MDHEN, CDR2 SYDVKM. The chain's CDR3 is CASSKLGGVNQPQHF. The CDR3, as DNA: TGTGCCAGCAGTAAATTGGGGGGGGTTAATCAGCCCCAGCATTTT. The full variable domain, with the rest looked up from reference TRBV28 and TRBJ1-5, is DVKVTQSSRYLVKRTGEKVFLECVQDMDHENMFWYRQDPGLGLRLIYFSYDVKMKEKGDIPEGYSVSREKKERFSLILESASTNQTSMYLCASSKLGGVNQPQHFGDGTRLSIL.

Regarding this clone: Other DNA sequences in the same sample also yield this CDR3. The chain uses TRBV5-1 and TRBJ2-3, with a possible D match to TRBD1 (6 bases). This CDR3 contains 12 residues. Trimming cost V 2 bases and J 5 bases, with 6 bases left between them. The V gene's germline CDR1 is SGHRS and CDR2 YFSETQ. The CDR3 DNA follows: TGCGCCAGCAGCTTAGGGGGAGATACGCAGTATTTT. Translation gives CASSLGGDTQYF. Drawing the rest from reference TRBV5-1 and TRBJ2-3, the complete variable domain is KAGVTQTPRYLIKTRGQQVTLSCSPISGHRSVSWYQQTPGQGLQFLFEYFSETQRNKGNFPGRFSGRQFSNSRSEMNVSTLELGDSALYLCASSLGGDTQYFGPGTRLTVL.

This clone was seen repeatedly, ten times or more. The chain has TRBV6-1 and TRBJ1-1; D is perhaps TRBD1 (6 bases). V was trimmed by 4 bases and J by 4 bases, leaving 13 bases between them. The germline gives CDR1 MNHNS, CDR2 SASEGT. The length of the CDR3 is 14 residues. CDR3 amino acids: CASSVRGRRTEAFF. The CDR3 nucleotides are TGTGCCAGCAGTGTACGGGGGCGTCGCACTGAAGCTTTCTTT.

This clone was counted at least ten times. The chain is built from TRBV29-1 and TRBJ1-2; 7 positions match TRBD1. V dropped 0 bases and J dropped 4; count of bases not matched to a gene: 5. The CDR3 consists of 14 residues. CDR1 is SQVTM, CDR2 ANQGSEA, per germline. The CDR3 reads CSVEEPGQTYGYTF. CDR3 nucleotides: TGCAGCGTTGAAGAACCGGGACAGACCTATGGCTACACCTTC.

This clone showed up many times. The chain is built from TRBV5-5 and TRBJ2-5, with 7 positions matching TRBD1. With V trimmed by 4 bases and J by 2 bases, 5 bases remained unmatched. Germline V lookup: CDR1 SGHKS, CDR2 YYEKEE (reference sequence). This CDR3 has 14 amino acids. The CDR3 DNA is TGTGCCAGCAGCGCCGGGACAGTACAAGAGACCCAGTACTTC. It translates to CASSAGTVQETQYF. Full variable domain (rest looked up from reference TRBV5-5 and TRBJ2-5): DAGVTQSPTHLIKTRGQQVTLRCSPISGHKSVSWYQQVLGQGPQFIFQYYEKEERGRGNFPDRFSARQFPNYSSELNVNALLLGDSALYLCASSAGTVQETQYFGPGTRLLVL.

This clone was recorded a few times. The chain joins TRBV6-5 to TRBJ2-7, with TRBD1 matching over 9 bases. The CDR3 is made up of 15 amino acids. Germline V lookup: CDR1 MNHEY, CDR2 SVGAGI. V was pared by 5 bases and J by 4 bases, with 9 bases of the junction left unmatched. The CDR3 DNA reads TGTGCCAGCAGTCCAACGGGACAGGGTCTTTACGAGCAGTACTTC. This gives the protein CASSPTGQGLYEQYF.

This sequence joins TRBV18 and TRBJ1-3, with a possible D match to TRBD1 (5 bases). The V end lost 4 bases, the J end lost 10 bases, and 14 bases lay between the germline ends. Germline V gives CDR1 KGHSH, CDR2 LQKENI. CDR3 length equals 13 residues. The CDR3 sequence is CASSLQGGRTIYF. In DNA, the CDR3 is TGTGCCAGCTCACTGCAGGGCGGGAGGACCATATATTTT.

The V gene is TRBV2, the J gene TRBJ2-7; TRBD2 matches at 9 bases. J gave up 5 bases and V 6 bases, and 11 bases lay outside the gene matches. Germline values: CDR1 SNHLY, CDR2 FYNNEI. The CDR3 consists of 15 residues. The CDR3 sequence: CASSPLASGVNEQYF. The CDR3 DNA reads TGTGCCAGCAGCCCACTGGCTAGCGGGGTGAACGAGCAGTACTTC.

V and J are TRBV2 and TRBJ2-7; D is uncertain. This CDR3 is 14 amino acids long. The V gene lost 1 base and the J gene lost 0 bases, with 7 bases spanning the gap. Germline lookup yields CDR1 SNHLY and CDR2 FYNNEI. CDR3 in DNA: TGTGCCAGCAGTGAAGACCTCAGCTCCTACGAGCAGTACTTC. It specifies CASSEDLSSYEQYF.

This chain uses TRBV5-1 with TRBJ2-1; no clear D gene. The CDR3 spans 14 residues. V was trimmed by 0 bases and J by 1 base, leaving 5 bases between them. Per the germline V gene, CDR1 is SGHRS and CDR2 is YFSETQ. CDR3 in DNA: TGCGCCAGCAGCTTGGTGGAATCCTACAATGAGCAGTTCTTC. This codes for CASSLVESYNEQFF.

This chain uses TRBV2 with TRBJ1-1; D gene unclear. The germline CDR1 and CDR2 sequences are SNHLY and FYNNEI. The germline V and J ends were trimmed by 3 bases and 6 bases, with 17 bases remaining between them. The CDR3 covers 15 residues. The CDR3, as DNA: TGTGCCAGCAGTGATAGAATCACTTTGAGATCTGAAGCTTTCTTT. Translated, it gives CASSDRITLRSEAFF.

This chain links TRBV7-8 with TRBJ1-2, with TRBD1 as a possible D gene (5 bases). V dropped 2 bases and J dropped 4 bases, with 14 bases sitting between them. The CDR3 has 15 residues. Germline V gene sequence: CDR1 SGHVS, CDR2 FQNEAQ. In nucleotides, the CDR3 is TGTGCCAGCAGCTTACTCAACGCAGGGATCTATGGCTACACCTTC. This sequence encodes CASSLLNAGIYGYTF.

The chain joins TRBV5-1 to TRBJ1-1; D is undetermined. The CDR3 totals 14 residues. V lost 4 bases, J lost 0 bases, and 10 bases lay in between. Germline CDR1 SGHRS, CDR2 YFSETQ. Here the CDR3 DNA reads TGCGCCAGCAGCCGCCTAGCCTTGAACACTGAAGCTTTCTTT. Its translation is CASSRLALNTEAFF.

The gene calls are TRBV5-1 and TRBJ2-2; D ambiguous. Germline V lookup: CDR1 SGHRS, CDR2 YFSETQ. V gave up 0 bases and J gave up 0 bases, with 6 bases separating them. The CDR3 extends over 15 amino acids. CDR3 residues: CASSLDATNTGELFF. CDR3 in DNA: TGCGCCAGCAGCTTGGACGCGACGAACACCGGGGAGCTGTTTTTT.

The genes are TRBV5-1 and TRBJ1-2; D unclear. With 0 bases removed from V and 3 bases from J, the gap between germline ends came to 6 bases. The CDR3 runs 13 residues. The germline gives CDR1 SGHRS, CDR2 YFSETQ. The CDR3 DNA reads as TGCGCCAGCAGCTTGGAGGGTGACTATGGCTACACCTTC. Protein: CASSLEGDYGYTF.